A single sample gave rise to the 14 T cell receptor beta chains below, sequenced in a study of shared clonotypes between healthy human individuals. The naive CD8 population came from CD45RO-negative cells selected for CCR7, without terminally differentiated effector memory CD45RA+ cells. Sequencing used immunoSEQ multiplex PCR; TCRdb keeps in-frame clones, though not all of them. The repertoire has around 2,000,000 clones, around 93% of them found once; the top ten carry around 1.7%. Sequencing was carried out using naive CD8+ T cells from PBMCs. The receptor source for this set is a man in his late teens or twenties in good health. Some clones in this sample may be carry-over from other donors' samples.

The rearrangement joins TRBV2 to TRBJ2-7; a weak D match, TRBD2 (6 bases). The CDR3 covers 13 residues. V dropped 7 bases and J dropped 0 bases, with 10 bases sitting between them. Germline CDR1 is SNHLY and CDR2 is FYNNEI. The CDR3 DNA reads as TGTGCCAGCAATTACGGGAGCTCCTACGAGCAGTACTTC. This sequence encodes CASNYGSSYEQYF.

The chain combines TRBV7-3 with TRBJ2-3; 12 positions agree with TRBD2. With 5 bases clipped from V and 2 bases from J, the junction kept 8 bases outside the gene matches. This CDR3 is built from 17 residues. The germline V gene encodes CDR1 SGHTA and CDR2 FQGTGA. The CDR3 here is CASSTRLAGENTDTQYF. The CDR3 coding sequence is TGTGCCAGCAGCACCCGACTAGCGGGAGAGAACACAGATACGCAGTATTTT.

The CDR3 nucleotides read TGTGCCAGTAGTTCCTGGACAGAGTCGGCAACTAATGAAAAACTGTTTTTT. Encoded protein: CASSSWTESATNEKLFF. This rearrangement joins TRBV19 to TRBJ1-4; D is perhaps TRBD1 (6 bases). Germline-derived CDR1 and CDR2 are LNHDA and SQIVND (reference sequence). V dropped 5 bases and J dropped 0 bases, with 16 bases sitting between them. CDR3 length: 17 residues.

V gene TRBV28 combines with J gene TRBJ2-1; 14 positions agree with TRBD2. Germline CDR1 reads MDHEN; CDR2 reads SYDVKM. The CDR3 covers 15 residues. Trimming took 6 bases from V and 5 from J; bases not matched to a gene: 3. CDR3 bases: TGTGCCAGCAGATGGGGACTAGCGGGAGACAATGAGCAGTTCTTC. Its protein is CASRWGLAGDNEQFF. Full variable domain (missing parts from reference TRBV28 and TRBJ2-1): DVKVTQSSRYLVKRTGEKVFLECVQDMDHENMFWYRQDPGLGLRLIYFSYDVKMKEKGDIPEGYSVSREKKERFSLILESASTNQTSMYLCASRWGLAGDNEQFFGPGTRLTVL.

The chain recombines TRBV27 with TRBJ1-5, with a weak D call TRBD1 (6 bases). The CDR3 consists of 16 residues. The germline V and J ends were trimmed by 1 base and 5 bases, with 15 bases remaining between them. Germline CDR1 MNHEY, CDR2 SMNVEV (reference sequence). The CDR3 nucleotides are TGTGCCAGCAGTTTATGGGGGACAAACTACGATCAGCCCCAGCATTTT. It translates to CASSLWGTNYDQPQHF.

V is TRBV12-5 and J is TRBJ2-1; D remains ambiguous. The CDR3 contains 13 residues. V was shortened by 4 bases and J by 4 bases, with 8 bases between the two germline ends. Germline V lookup: CDR1 LGHNT, CDR2 FRNRAP. The CDR3, as DNA: TGTGCTAGTGGTTGGTCCGTATACAATGAGCAGTTCTTC. Protein sequence: CASGWSVYNEQFF.

This chain uses TRBV2 with TRBJ2-5; 8 nucleotides align to TRBD2. CDR1 and CDR2 from the germline V gene are SNHLY and FYNNEI. J gave up 13 bases and V 7 bases, and 11 bases lay outside the gene matches. CDR3 length equals 12 residues. CDR3 loop: CASNPGGTRRYF. In nucleotides, the CDR3 is TGTGCCAGCAACCCCGGGGGGACTAGACGGTACTTC.

The chain links TRBV10-3 to TRBJ2-1; no clear D. The CDR3 runs 14 residues. The germline CDR1 and CDR2 sequences are ENHRY and SYGVKD. Trimming cost V 0 bases and J 8 bases, with 11 bases left between them. In nucleotides, the CDR3 is TGTGCCATCAGTGAGTCTCGGTTGGCCGATGAGCAGTTCTTC. Residues: CAISESRLADEQFF.

The rearrangement uses TRBV13 and TRBJ2-7; 8 bases align to TRBD2. Losses at the gene ends were 5 bases for V and 3 bases for J; bases not matched to a gene: 9. Germline V CDR1 and CDR2: PRHDT, FYEKMQ (reference sequence). The CDR3 has 15 amino acids. The CDR3 spells CASSTQAGVGYEQYF. CDR3 sequence (DNA): TGTGCCAGCAGCACACAAGCGGGAGTCGGCTACGAGCAGTACTTC.

V is TRBV5-7 and J is TRBJ2-6; 7 positions match TRBD1. TRBV5-7 is labeled an ORF, and its function is uncertain. The CDR3 loop spans 18 amino acids. The V gene end was trimmed by 4 bases and the J gene end by 1 base; junction bases not matched to a gene: 11. The CDR3 nucleotides read TGTGCCAGCAGCCAGGGACAGACTGGCTCTTCTGGGGCCAACGTCCTGACTTTC. As protein: CASSQGQTGSSGANVLTF.

The chain uses TRBV7-2 and TRBJ2-1, with 7 bases matching TRBD2. V trimming: 6 bases; J trimming: 0 bases; junction bases outside the gene matches: 8. Germline-derived CDR1 and CDR2 are SGHTA and FQGNSA. The CDR3 is 16 residues long. This CDR3 reads CASRYREGSSYNEQFF. The CDR3 DNA sequence: TGTGCCAGCAGGTATAGGGAGGGAAGCTCCTACAATGAGCAGTTCTTC.

This chain uses TRBV27 with TRBJ1-1; D is unclear. This CDR3 spans 15 amino acids. V lost 5 bases and J lost 1, with 14 bases in between. Germline assignment: CDR1 MNHEY and CDR2 SMNVEV (reference sequence). The CDR3 nucleotides read TGTGCCAGCAGTATGATGACGGAGTGGAACACTGAAGCTTTCTTT. It specifies CASSMMTEWNTEAFF.

The CDR3 sequence is CASGLSYLYEQYF. The DNA for the CDR3 is TGTGCCAGCGGCCTTTCTTACCTCTACGAGCAGTACTTC. This sequence joins TRBV27 and TRBJ2-7; D call uncertain. Trimming shortened V by 8 bases and J by 3 bases, and 14 bases separated the two germline ends. Per germline, CDR1 MNHEY and CDR2 SMNVEV (reference sequence). The CDR3 contains 13 residues.

The chain has TRBV7-9 and TRBJ1-2; D may be TRBD1 (5 bases). Trimming stripped 4 bases from V and 10 bases from J, with 25 bases between. Germline assignment: CDR1 SEHNR and CDR2 FQNEAQ (reference sequence). CDR3 length equals 16 residues. This chain's CDR3 is CASSSGAGNGPNDYTF. The DNA of the CDR3 is TGTGCCAGCAGCTCCGGGGCGGGTAACGGCCCGAATGACTACACCTTC.